This T cell receptor beta chain was identified in a study of shared clonotypes between healthy human individuals. Concerning this clone: Antigen unknown.

CDR3 length: 16 residues. Trimming removed 4 bases from V and 13 bases from J; junction bases left unmatched: 17. The germline V gene has CDR1 LNHDA and CDR2 SQIVND (reference sequence). Clones were read by immunoSEQ multiplex PCR, and TCRdb kept only the in-frame ones, dropping some. Of a few hundred thousand clones listed, 97% are singletons. General study points: Rarefaction showed that sequencing of sorted subsets was incomplete (despite large depth).

Sequenced sample: naive CD4+ T cells sorted from blood. The subset: CD45RA+ positively selected. This receptor was obtained from a woman under 40 in good health. The chain recombines TRBV19 with TRBJ2-3; 10 bases align to TRBD2. CDR3 sequence reads: CASSTVPGLAEPPKYF. CDR3 in DNA: TGTGCCAGTAGTACTGTGCCTGGACTAGCGGAGCCCCCAAAGTATTTT.